A selection of T cell receptor beta chains follows, all from one sample in a study of T cells in Graves' hyperthyroidism and ophthalmopathy. TCRdb reanalysed the multiplex PCR reads using MiXCR and keeps one entry per CDR3 protein. The data show hundreds of thousands of distinct CDR3 sequences, with around 20% seen just once and 45% to 50% held by the top ten. Sequenced material: blood. Receptor source: a man between 40 and 49 years old with Graves' ophthalmopathy. Each CDR3 is given without its conserved first and last residue.

v_gene: TRBV18
j_gene: TRBJ1-1
CDR3aa: ASSSSQPGRGTEAF

v_gene: TRBV7-9
j_gene: TRBJ1-6
CDR3aa: ASSPLGGVYNSPLH

v_gene: TRBV30
j_gene: TRBJ2-1
CDR3aa: AWGRGGDEQF

v_gene: TRBV30
j_gene: TRBJ2-7
CDR3aa: AWSVEVGYEQY

v_gene: TRBV2
j_gene: TRBJ2-1
CDR3aa: ASSETPIEGNEQF

v_gene: TRBV2
j_gene: TRBJ2-4
CDR3aa: ASSETGIAKNIQY

v_gene: TRBV30
j_gene: TRBJ1-2
CDR3aa: AWTGTPPLGYT

v_gene: TRBV7-9
j_gene: TRBJ2-7
CDR3aa: ASSLPPGDYEQY

v_gene: TRBV7-9
j_gene: TRBJ1-5
CDR3aa: ASSPTGVGFQPQH

v_gene: TRBV10-3
j_gene: TRBJ2-5
CDR3aa: AISDITEQETQY

v_gene: TRBV5-5
j_gene: TRBJ2-1
CDR3aa: ASSPIAAYNEQF

v_gene: TRBV3-1
j_gene: TRBJ1-4
CDR3aa: ASSQAGEKLL

v_gene: TRBV2
j_gene: TRBJ2-3
CDR3aa: ASSEEIAGGVDTQY

v_gene: TRBV7-2
j_gene: TRBJ2-2
CDR3aa: ASTLKQLAGGIGELF

v_gene: TRBV6-2/TRBV6-3
j_gene: TRBJ2-1
CDR3aa: ASEGQGFYNEQF

v_gene: TRBV3-1
j_gene: TRBJ2-7
CDR3aa: ASSQVNSYEQY

v_gene: TRBV7-2
j_gene: TRBJ2-6
CDR3aa: ASPGGDRADNSGANVLT

v_gene: TRBV28
j_gene: TRBJ1-3
CDR3aa: ACSLWGGRGNAIY

v_gene: TRBV29-1
j_gene: TRBJ2-7
CDR3aa: SVGGTDYYEQY

v_gene: TRBV11-2
j_gene: TRBJ2-3
CDR3aa: ASSVGLAGGSTDTQY

v_gene: TRBV11-1
j_gene: TRBJ2-5
CDR3aa: ASSSSGGVWTQY

v_gene: TRBV3-1
j_gene: TRBJ1-4
CDR3aa: ASSQELVLGEKLF